The 2 T cell receptor beta chains given below trace back to one sample, sequenced in a study of cytomegalovirus exposure and HLA in healthy donors. The PCR had 60 Vbeta and 13 Jbeta primers. Sequenced by immunoSEQ multiplex PCR; TCRdb stores in-frame clones only, minus some. The sample contains around 71,000 clones, over 55% of which appear only once. What was sequenced was PBMCs. The source is a man younger than 45 in good health and CMV-seropositive.

The chain couples TRBV7-2 to TRBJ1-1, with TRBD1 matching 7 bases. The CDR3 sequence is 16 residues long. Germline-derived CDR1 and CDR2 are SGHTA and FQGNSA. J gave up 4 bases and V 1 base, and 9 bases lay outside the gene matches. The CDR3 sequence is CASSLGRRGRGTEAFF. In nucleotides, the CDR3 is TGTGCCAGCAGCTTAGGGCGGAGGGGGCGAGGCACTGAAGCTTTCTTT. The complete variable domain, with remaining parts taken from reference TRBV7-2 and TRBJ1-1, reads GAGVSQSPSNKVTEKGKDVELRCDPISGHTALYWYRQSLGQGLEFLIYFQGNSAPDKSGLPSDRFSAERTGGSVSTLTIQRTQQEDSAVYLCASSLGRRGRGTEAFFGQGTRLTVV.

J is TRBJ2-5 and V is TRBV4-3; TRBD1 matches at 7 bases. The CDR3 is 16 residues long. V lost 2 bases to trimming and J lost 7 bases; unmatched junction nucleotides: 13. CDR1 is LGHNA and CDR2 is YSLEER in the germline V gene. DNA of the CDR3: TGCGCCAGCAGCCAATCGTACAGGGGTTTTTTTAGGACCCAGTACTTC. It specifies CASSQSYRGFFRTQYF.